Described below is a single T cell receptor (beta chain) sequence and its context. Original handling: Estimates of nucleated cell counts were drawn from the amplification of reference gene primers. Generated by immunoSEQ multiplex PCR, the TCRdb table keeps only in-frame clones and is missing some. Clone size and the V and J calls come from that table; the DNA yielded D and trimming. The sample comprises just under 95,000 clones, approximately 80% of which are singletons, and roughly 19% rests with the top ten. This record belongs to a study of blood T cell repertoires in COVID-19. Across the study: Samples of COVID-19 (acute and convalescent) were obtained from the United States, Italy and Spain.

This CDR3 is 16 amino acids long. With 5 bases clipped from V and 4 bases from J, the junction kept 12 bases outside the gene matches. Looked up from germline, CDR1 is KGHSH and CDR2 is LQKENI. The genes are TRBV18 and TRBJ2-3; 7 bases match TRBD1. This clonotype was obtained from a human donor in a cohort sampled during active COVID-19. The sample comprised peripheral blood. CDR3 DNA sequence: TGTGCCAGCTCAGGAGGACAGGAGCGCGGGTCAGATACGCAGTATTTT. Translated: CASSGGQERGSDTQYF.